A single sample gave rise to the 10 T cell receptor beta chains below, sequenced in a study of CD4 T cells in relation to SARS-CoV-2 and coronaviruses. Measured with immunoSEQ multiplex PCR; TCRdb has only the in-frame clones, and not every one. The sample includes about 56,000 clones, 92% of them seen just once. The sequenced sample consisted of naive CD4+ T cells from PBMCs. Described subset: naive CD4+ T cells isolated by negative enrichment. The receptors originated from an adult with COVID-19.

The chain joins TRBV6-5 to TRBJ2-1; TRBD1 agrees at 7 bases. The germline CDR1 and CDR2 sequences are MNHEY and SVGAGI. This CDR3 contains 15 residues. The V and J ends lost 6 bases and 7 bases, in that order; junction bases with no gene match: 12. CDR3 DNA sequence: TGTGCCAGCAGAACCTTGACAGGGAATACGAATGAGCAGTTCTTC. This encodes CASRTLTGNTNEQFF.

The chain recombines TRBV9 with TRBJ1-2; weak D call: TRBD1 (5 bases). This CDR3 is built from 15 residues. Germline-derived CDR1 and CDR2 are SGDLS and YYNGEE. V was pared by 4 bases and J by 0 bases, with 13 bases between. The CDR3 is CASSPEGRANYGYTF. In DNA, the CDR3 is TGTGCCAGCAGCCCCGAGGGGCGGGCTAACTATGGCTACACCTTC.

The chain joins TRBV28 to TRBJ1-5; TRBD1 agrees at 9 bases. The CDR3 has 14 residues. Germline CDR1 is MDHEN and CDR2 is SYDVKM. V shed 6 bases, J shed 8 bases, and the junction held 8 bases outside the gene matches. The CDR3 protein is CASRQQGALEPQHF. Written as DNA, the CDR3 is TGTGCCAGCAGGCAACAGGGGGCTTTGGAGCCCCAGCATTTT.

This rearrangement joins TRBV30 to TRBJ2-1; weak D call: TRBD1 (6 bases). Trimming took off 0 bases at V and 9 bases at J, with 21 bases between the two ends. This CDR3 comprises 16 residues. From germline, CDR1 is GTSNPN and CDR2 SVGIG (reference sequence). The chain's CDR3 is CAWSVQSTGILSEQFF. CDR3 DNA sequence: TGTGCCTGGAGTGTACAGTCAACAGGGATTCTCAGTGAGCAGTTCTTC.

The CDR3 reads CASSHLASNLQETQYF. The CDR3 DNA sequence: TGTGCCAGCTCACACCTAGCGTCAAACCTCCAAGAGACCCAGTACTTC. The chain uses TRBV18 and TRBJ2-5, with D possibly TRBD2 on 6 matching bases. V was pared by 4 bases and J by 1 base, with 16 bases between. The germline CDR1 and CDR2 sequences are KGHSH and LQKENI. The CDR3 consists of 16 residues.

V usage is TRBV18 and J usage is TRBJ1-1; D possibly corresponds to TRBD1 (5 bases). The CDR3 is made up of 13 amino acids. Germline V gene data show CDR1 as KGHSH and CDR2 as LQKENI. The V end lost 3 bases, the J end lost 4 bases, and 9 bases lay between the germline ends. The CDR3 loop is CASSPGRGTEAFF. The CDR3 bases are TGTGCCAGCTCACCCGGTAGGGGCACTGAAGCTTTCTTT.

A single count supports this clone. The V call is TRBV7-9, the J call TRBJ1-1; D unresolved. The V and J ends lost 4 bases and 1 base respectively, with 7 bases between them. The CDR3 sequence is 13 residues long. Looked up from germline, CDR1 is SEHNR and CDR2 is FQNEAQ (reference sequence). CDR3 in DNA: TGTGCCAGCAGCTCAAGACAGAACACTGAAGCTTTCTTT. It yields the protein CASSSRQNTEAFF.

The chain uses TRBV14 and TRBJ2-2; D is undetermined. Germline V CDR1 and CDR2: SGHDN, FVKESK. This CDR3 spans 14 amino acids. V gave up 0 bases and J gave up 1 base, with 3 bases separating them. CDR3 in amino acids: CASSQDRNTGELFF. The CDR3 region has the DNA TGTGCCAGCAGCCAAGACAGGAACACCGGGGAGCTGTTTTTT.

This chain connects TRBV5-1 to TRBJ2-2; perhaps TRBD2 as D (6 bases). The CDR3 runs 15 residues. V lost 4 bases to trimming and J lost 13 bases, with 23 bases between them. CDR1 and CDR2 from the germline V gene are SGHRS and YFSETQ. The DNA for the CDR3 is TGCGCCAGCAGCGGAGGGACGTCCGGTGTGGGTCGGCTGTTTTTT. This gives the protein CASSGGTSGVGRLFF.

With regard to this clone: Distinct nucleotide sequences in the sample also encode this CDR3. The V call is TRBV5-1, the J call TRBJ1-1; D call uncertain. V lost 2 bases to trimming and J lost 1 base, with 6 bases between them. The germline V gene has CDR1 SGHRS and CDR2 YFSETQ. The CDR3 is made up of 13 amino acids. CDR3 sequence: CASSLHENTEAFF. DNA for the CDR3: TGCGCCAGCAGCTTACACGAGAACACTGAAGCTTTCTTT. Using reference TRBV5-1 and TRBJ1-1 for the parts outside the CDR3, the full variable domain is KAGVTQTPRYLIKTRGQQVTLSCSPISGHRSVSWYQQTPGQGLQFLFEYFSETQRNKGNFPGRFSGRQFSNSRSEMNVSTLELGDSALYLCASSLHENTEAFFGQGTRLTVV.